A single T cell receptor (beta chain) is shown here with its context. This sample is part of a study of T cells after somatic rescue of genetic block. Germline CDR1 MDHEN, CDR2 SYDVKM. J lost 4 bases, V lost 8 bases, and 4 bases had no gene match. The CDR3 loop spans 12 amino acids. Only in-frame clones appear in the TCRdb table, and some are missing; sequencing was by immunoSEQ multiplex PCR. The profile shows approximately 100,000 clones, about 90% of them singletons. The receptor comes from a woman younger than 30. The chain employs TRBV28 and TRBJ2-7; 8 bases are a match to TRBD1. Sequenced: peripheral blood mononuclear cells (PBMCs). In nucleotides, the CDR3 is TGTGCCAGCGGGCGACAGGGGTACGAGCAGTACTTC. Its translation is CASGRQGYEQYF.